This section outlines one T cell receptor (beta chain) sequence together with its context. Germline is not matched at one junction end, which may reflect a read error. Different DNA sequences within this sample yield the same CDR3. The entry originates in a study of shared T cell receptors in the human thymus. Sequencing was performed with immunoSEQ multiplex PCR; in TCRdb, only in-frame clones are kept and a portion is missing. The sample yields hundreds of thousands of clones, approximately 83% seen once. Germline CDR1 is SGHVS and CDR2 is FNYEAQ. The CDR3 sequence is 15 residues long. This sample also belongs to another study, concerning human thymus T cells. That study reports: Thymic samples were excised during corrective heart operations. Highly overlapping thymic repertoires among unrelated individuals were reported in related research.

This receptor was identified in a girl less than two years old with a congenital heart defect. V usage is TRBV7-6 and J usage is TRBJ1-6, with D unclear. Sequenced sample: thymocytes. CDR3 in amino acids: CASSTRTGNNSPLHF. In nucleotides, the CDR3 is TGTGCCAGCAGCACAAGGACGGGGAATAACTCACCCCTCCACTTT.